This T cell receptor beta chain stems from a study of blood T cells in healthy people across ages. The people who gave samples were healthy Caucasians from Russia, aged roughly 6 to 100. Investigators took about 9.1 milliliters of peripheral blood from every donor. For the second PCR, which ran for roughly 7 to 11 cycles, a sample-barcoded 5' primer and a J-beta primer mix were used. TCRdb re-analysed the 5' RACE reads in MiXCR, keeping a single row per CDR3 protein. The profile shows more than 700,000 distinct CDR3 sequences, less than 70% of them singletons. Germline CDR1 SEHNR, CDR2 FQNEAQ (reference sequence). Between the trimmed V and J ends, which lost 4 bases and 5 bases, there was a span of 15 bases. The CDR3 extends over 14 amino acids.

This clonotype was sampled from a man at least 80 years old in good health. What was sequenced was blood. This rearrangement joins TRBV7-9 to TRBJ2-7; possible D gene TRBD2, 6 bases. The CDR3 coding sequence is TGTGCCAGCAGCTCCCGGGACTCCATTGACGAGCAGTACTTC. Its protein product is CASSSRDSIDEQYF. The full variable domain, completed using reference TRBV7-9 and TRBJ2-7, is DTGVSQNPRHKITKRGQNVTFRCDPISEHNRLYWYRQTLGQGPEFLTYFQNEAQLEKSRLLSDRFSAERPKGSFSTLEIQRTEQGDSAMYLCASSSRDSIDEQYFGPGTRLTVT.